This TCR beta chain was observed in a study of blood T cell repertoires in COVID-19. V lost 5 bases, J lost 5 bases, and 13 bases lay in between. The germline V gene has CDR1 SGHAT and CDR2 FQNNGV. The CDR3 has 15 amino acids. Method: immunoSEQ multiplex PCR; TCRdb's copy keeps in-frame clones and lacks some. The table includes approximately 140,000 clones, over 75% detected once. Only one count was recorded for this clone. This receptor was taken from a human donor in a cohort sampled during active COVID-19. Input material: peripheral blood. The rearrangement uses TRBV11-2 and TRBJ1-6; D may be TRBD1 (6 bases). The DNA of the CDR3 is TGTGCCAGCAGCCGAAATGACAGGAATAATTCACCCCTCCACTTT. Protein: CASSRNDRNNSPLHF.